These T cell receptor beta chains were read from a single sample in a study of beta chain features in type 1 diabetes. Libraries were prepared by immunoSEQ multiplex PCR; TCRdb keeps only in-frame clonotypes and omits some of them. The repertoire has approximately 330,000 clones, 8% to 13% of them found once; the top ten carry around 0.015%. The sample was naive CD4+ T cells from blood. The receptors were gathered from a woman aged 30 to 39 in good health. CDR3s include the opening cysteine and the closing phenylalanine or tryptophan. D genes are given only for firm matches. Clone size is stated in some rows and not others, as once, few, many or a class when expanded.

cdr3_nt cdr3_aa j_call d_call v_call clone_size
TGTGCCAGCAGCTTAGAAGCTAGCCTATTTAGCACAGATACGCAGTATTTT CASSLEASLFSTDTQYF TRBJ2-3 . TRBV7-2 few
TGCGCCAGCAGTCAGGGTAGGACAGGGATTTCCCAATACTCCTACAATGAGCAGTTCTTC CASSQGRTGISQYSYNEQFF TRBJ2-1 TRBD1 TRBV23-1 .
TGTGCCAGCAGCCTGGGACTAGGTCCGTACAATGAGCAGTTCTTC CASSLGLGPYNEQFF TRBJ2-1 TRBD2 TRBV7-2 few
TGTGCCAGTTCCCAAGCTGGAGGGGACAATGAGCAGTTCTTC CASSQAGGDNEQFF TRBJ2-1 . TRBV19 .
TGTGCCACCAGCCTAAAAGGACAGGGGGCTTTTGTGTTCCGAGAGACCCAGTACTTC CATSLKGQGAFVFRETQYF TRBJ2-5 TRBD1 TRBV15 few
TGTGCCAGCAGTTATAGGCGTCTGCGCCCAGGTCAGCCCCAGCATTTT CASSYRRLRPGQPQHF TRBJ1-5 . TRBV6-7 .
TGCAGCGTTGAGTTGGTTTACGGGACAGGGGGCTCCAATGAGCAGTTCTTC CSVELVYGTGGSNEQFF TRBJ2-1 TRBD1 TRBV29-1 few
TGTGCCAGCAGCTCTGCCACCGGGACAGGGTTCCCTGAAGCTTTCTTT CASSSATGTGFPEAFF TRBJ1-1 TRBD1 TRBV13 few
TGTGCCAGCAGCTTGGGAGCAGGGGGACTTATGGATACGCAGTATTTT CASSLGAGGLMDTQYF TRBJ2-3 . TRBV5-6 .
TGCAGTGCTAGTAAATTGGAGACCCAGTACTTC CSASKLETQYF TRBJ2-5 . TRBV20-1 few
TGTGCCAGCAGCTTAGTTGGCGGGACAGGGGTAGATACGCAGTATTTT CASSLVGGTGVDTQYF TRBJ2-3 TRBD1 TRBV7-6 few
TGCAGCGTTGCCGGGACAGACCAAGAGACCCAGTACTTC CSVAGTDQETQYF TRBJ2-5 TRBD1 TRBV29-1 few
TGCGCCAGCAGCTTGTTTCCAAGCACAGGCTTAAAGGGCTCTGGGGCCAACGTCCTGACTTTC CASSLFPSTGLKGSGANVLTF TRBJ2-6 . TRBV5-1 few